These 17 T cell receptor beta chains came from one sample sequenced in a study of neurological immune-mediated disorders. TCRdb re-derived calls from the 5' RACE reads in MiXCR, one entry per CDR3 protein. This table holds 50,000 to 70,000 distinct CDR3 sequences, less than 5.5% found once. Material for sequencing was PBMCs. All receptors come from a young man with multiple sclerosis.

This clonotype was counted many times. The chain has TRBV7-3 and TRBJ1-2; no definite D call. This CDR3 has 15 residues. Germline loops: CDR1 SGHTA, CDR2 FQGTGA. V was shortened by 5 bases and J by 4 bases, with 17 bases between the two germline ends. The CDR3 nucleotides read TGTGCCAGCAGCCCCTCTGGTGGGCCTCCCTATGGCTACACCTTC. It specifies CASSPSGGPPYGYTF.

This clonotype has ten or more counts. As DNA, the CDR3 is TGTGCCAGCAGCTTCGACAGGGGGCGAACTAGCAATCAGCCCCAGCATTTT. The encoded protein is CASSFDRGRTSNQPQHF. This rearrangement joins TRBV7-8 to TRBJ1-5, with 10 nucleotides matching TRBD1. Trimming at V came to 3 bases and at J to 0 bases, leaving 5 bases not matched to a gene. This CDR3 has 17 residues. Germline V gives CDR1 SGHVS, CDR2 FQNEAQ.

V is TRBV7-3 and J is TRBJ1-1; tentative D call: TRBD1 (5 bases). V was shortened by 0 bases and J by 9 bases, with 11 bases between the two germline ends. From germline, CDR1 is SGHTA and CDR2 FQGTGA. This CDR3 contains 13 residues. CDR3 loop: CASSLTSPGQAFF. The CDR3 bases are TGTGCCAGCAGCTTAACGTCGCCAGGGCAAGCTTTCTTT. Full variable domain (outside the CDR3, taken from reference TRBV7-3 and TRBJ1-1): GAGVSQTPSNKVTEKGKYVELRCDPISGHTALYWYRQSLGQGPEFLIYFQGTGAADDSGLPNDRFFAVRPEGSVSTLKIQRTERGDSAVYLCASSLTSPGQAFFGQGTRLTVV.

There are many counts of this clonotype. The gene calls are TRBV7-8 and TRBJ1-1; 7 bases align to TRBD1. The CDR3 contains 15 residues. The germline V gene encodes CDR1 SGHVS and CDR2 FQNEAQ. Trimming cost V 4 bases and J 2 bases; bases outside gene matches: 7. The chain's CDR3 is CASSSLDRFNTEAFF. Written as DNA, the CDR3 is TGTGCCAGCAGCTCTCTGGACAGGTTCAACACTGAAGCTTTCTTT.

This clonotype has a count of ten or more. V is TRBV5-1 and J is TRBJ1-2; 9 bases line up with TRBD1. Losses at the gene ends were 4 bases for V and 4 bases for J; bases not matched to a gene: 8. The length of the CDR3 is 15 residues. The germline V gene encodes CDR1 SGHRS and CDR2 YFSETQ. The CDR3 reads CASSRTGEYFYGYTF. CDR3 DNA: TGCGCCAGCAGCAGGACAGGGGAATACTTCTATGGCTACACCTTC.

This clonotype was found many times. The CDR3 loop is CSVASTDTQYF. As DNA, the CDR3 is TGCAGCGTAGCAAGCACAGATACGCAGTATTTT. The chain couples TRBV29-1 to TRBJ2-3; no clear D gene. Between the trimmed V and J ends, which lost 6 bases and 0 bases, there was a span of 4 bases. The CDR3 totals 11 residues. CDR1 SQVTM and CDR2 ANQGSEA come from the germline V gene.

This clonotype was counted ten times or more. The V call is TRBV27, the J call TRBJ1-1; D unclear. This CDR3 spans 13 amino acids. V shed 5 bases and J shed 9 bases, with 16 bases lying between them. CDR1 is MNHEY and CDR2 is SMNVEV in the germline V gene (reference sequence). CDR3 protein: CASSEIRRDQAFF. In nucleotides, the CDR3 is TGTGCCAGCAGTGAGATAAGGCGGGATCAAGCTTTCTTT.

This clonotype showed up many times. The J gene is TRBJ2-7, the V gene TRBV10-3; TRBD2 is a possible D gene (5 bases). Germline CDR1 is ENHRY and CDR2 is SYGVKD. V was trimmed by 2 bases and J by 5 bases, leaving 13 bases between them. CDR3 size: 14 residues. The CDR3 loop is CAISEEGRHNEQYF. The CDR3 region has the DNA TGTGCCATCAGTGAGGAGGGCAGGCACAACGAGCAGTACTTC.

This clonotype was counted at least ten times. The chain joins TRBV4-1 to TRBJ1-5, with 7 bases lining up with TRBD1. This CDR3 comprises 20 residues. Germline trimming cut 0 bases from V and 0 bases from J; bases unmatched to any gene: 14. Germline V gene lookup returns CDR1 MGHRA and CDR2 YSYEKL. CDR3 residues: CASSQDGGQRVHYSNQPQHF. In nucleotides, the CDR3 is TGCGCCAGCAGCCAAGATGGGGGACAGCGAGTGCATTATAGCAATCAGCCCCAGCATTTT.

This clonotype was recorded many times. The chain carries TRBV5-1 and TRBJ2-1, with 9 bases lining up with TRBD2. CDR1 is SGHRS, CDR2 YFSETQ, per germline. CDR3 length: 15 amino acids. Unmatched junction bases numbered 12, after V lost 4 bases and J lost 10 bases. The CDR3 DNA follows: TGCGCCAGCAGCGATCCGCCGGGACTAGCACCCGAGCAGTTCTTC. It translates to CASSDPPGLAPEQFF. Complete variable domain (other parts from reference TRBV5-1 and TRBJ2-1): KAGVTQTPRYLIKTRGQQVTLSCSPISGHRSVSWYQQTPGQGLQFLFEYFSETQRNKGNFPGRFSGRQFSNSRSEMNVSTLELGDSALYLCASSDPPGLAPEQFFGPGTRLTVL.

This clonotype was seen ten or more times. The rearrangement links TRBV7-2 to TRBJ1-1; no clear D gene. V lost 2 bases and J 0 bases, leaving 7 bases between the germline ends. There are 14 residues in the CDR3. Germline V gene lookup returns CDR1 SGHTA and CDR2 FQGNSA. The chain's CDR3 is CASSLTAMNTEAFF. The CDR3 nucleotides read TGTGCCAGCAGCTTAACTGCTATGAACACTGAAGCTTTCTTT.

This clonotype was seen ten or more times. The chain employs TRBV4-1 and TRBJ2-3; 9 positions match TRBD1. Germline loops: CDR1 MGHRA, CDR2 YSYEKL. With V trimmed by 4 bases and J by 6 bases, 2 bases remained unmatched. CDR3 size: 13 residues. The CDR3 spells CASSLGQGDTQYF. In DNA, the CDR3 is TGCGCCAGCAGCCTAGGACAGGGGGATACGCAGTATTTT.

This clonotype was seen many times. The J gene is TRBJ1-2, the V gene TRBV9; D unclear. V lost 4 bases and J lost 0, with 19 bases in between. This CDR3 contains 17 residues. Germline CDR1 SGDLS, CDR2 YYNGEE. CDR3 DNA: TGTGCCAGCAGCCCCGGAGCGACAACGGAGGCTAACTATGGCTACACCTTC. Protein sequence: CASSPGATTEANYGYTF.

This clonotype came up many times. The chain carries TRBV10-3 and TRBJ2-1; D call uncertain. The length of the CDR3 is 13 residues. Trimming stripped 2 bases from V and 6 bases from J, with 8 bases between. Germline V gene sequence: CDR1 ENHRY, CDR2 SYGVKD. CDR3 in DNA: TGTGCCATCAGTGAGACTTCCACCAATGAGCAGTTCTTC. Translation gives CAISETSTNEQFF.

This clonotype was seen many times. The rearrangement uses TRBV4-1 and TRBJ2-7, with D uncertain. V lost 4 bases and J 2 bases, leaving 18 bases between the germline ends. This CDR3 contains 16 residues. Germline V lookup: CDR1 MGHRA, CDR2 YSYEKL. CDR3 amino acids: CASSPEIGQLTYEQYF. CDR3 coding DNA: TGCGCCAGCAGCCCCGAGATAGGGCAATTGACCTACGAGCAGTACTTC.

This chain uses TRBV24-1 with TRBJ1-2, with D maybe TRBD1 (6 bases). Looked up from germline, CDR1 is KGHDR and CDR2 is SFDVKD. Between the trimmed V and J ends, which lost 2 bases and 8 bases, there was a span of 8 bases. This CDR3 is 12 amino acids long. This CDR3 is CATSDSTGGYTF. CDR3 nucleotides: TGTGCCACCAGTGATTCGACAGGAGGCTACACCTTC.

About this clonotype: This sequence may be a read error, since a much larger clone differs from it by one base. The chain has TRBV5-1 and TRBJ1-6; unclear D gene. The CDR3 is 14 amino acids. CDR1 is SGHRS, CDR2 YFSETQ, per germline. This CDR3 reads CASSSIGINSPLNF. As DNA, the CDR3 is TGCGCCAGCAGCTCAATAGGGATTAATTCACCCCTCAACTTT. The entire variable domain, with the rest obtained from reference TRBV5-1 and TRBJ1-6, is as follows: KAGVTQTPRYLIKTRGQQVTLSCSPISGHRSVSWYQQTPGQGLQFLFEYFSETQRNKGNFPGRFSGRQFSNSRSEMNVSTLELGDSALYLCASSSIGINSPLNFGNGTRLTVT.